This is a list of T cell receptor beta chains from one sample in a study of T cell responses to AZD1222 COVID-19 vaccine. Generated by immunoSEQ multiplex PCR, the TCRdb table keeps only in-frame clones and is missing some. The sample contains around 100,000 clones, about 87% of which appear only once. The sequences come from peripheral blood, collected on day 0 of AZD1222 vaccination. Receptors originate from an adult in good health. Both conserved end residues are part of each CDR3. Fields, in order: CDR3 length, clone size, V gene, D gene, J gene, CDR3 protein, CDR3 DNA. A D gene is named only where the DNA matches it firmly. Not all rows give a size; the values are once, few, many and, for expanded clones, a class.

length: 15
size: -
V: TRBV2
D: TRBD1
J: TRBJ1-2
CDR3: CASRQGARDGYGYTF
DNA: TGTGCCAGCCGACAGGGGGCGCGGGATGGCTATGGCTACACCTTC

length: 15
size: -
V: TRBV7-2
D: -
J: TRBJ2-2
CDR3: CASSLVRTNTGELFF
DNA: TGTGCCAGCAGCTTAGTCAGGACCAACACCGGGGAGCTGTTTTTT

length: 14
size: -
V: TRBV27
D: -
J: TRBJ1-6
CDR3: CASSSWGGYSPLHF
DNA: TGTGCCAGCAGTTCGTGGGGGGGATATTCACCCCTCCACTTT

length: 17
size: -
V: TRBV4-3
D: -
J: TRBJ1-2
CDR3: CASSQGPRDQGLYGYTF
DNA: TGCGCCAGCAGCCAAGGTCCCCGGGACCAAGGACTCTATGGCTACACCTTC

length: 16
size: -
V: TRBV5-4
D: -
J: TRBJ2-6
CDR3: CASSLVRSSGANVLTF
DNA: TGTGCCAGCAGCTTGGTTAGATCCTCTGGGGCCAACGTCCTGACTTTC

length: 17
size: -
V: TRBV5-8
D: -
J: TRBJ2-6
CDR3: CASSSGTLSSGANVLTF
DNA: TGTGCCAGCAGCTCCGGGACATTGAGCTCTGGGGCCAACGTCCTGACTTTC

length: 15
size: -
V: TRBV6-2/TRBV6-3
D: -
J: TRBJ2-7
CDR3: CASSPIRGGSYEQYF
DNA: TGTGCCAGCAGTCCCATCCGGGGTGGGTCCTACGAGCAGTACTTC

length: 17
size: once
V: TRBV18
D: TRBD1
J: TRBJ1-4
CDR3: CASSGRQGARTNEKLFF
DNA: TGTGCCAGCTCCGGGAGACAGGGGGCGAGAACTAATGAAAAACTGTTTTTT

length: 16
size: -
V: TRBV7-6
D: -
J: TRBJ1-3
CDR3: CASSLTVGFSGNTIYF
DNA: TGTGCCAGCAGCTTAACAGTAGGTTTCTCTGGAAACACCATATATTTT

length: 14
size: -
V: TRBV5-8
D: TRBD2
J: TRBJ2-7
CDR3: CASSRAGWVDEQYF
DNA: TGTGCCAGCAGCAGAGCGGGGTGGGTGGACGAGCAGTACTTC

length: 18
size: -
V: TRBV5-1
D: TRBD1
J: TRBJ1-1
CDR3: CASSKTGTGIDLNTEAFF
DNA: TGCGCCAGCAGCAAGACCGGGACAGGGATTGACCTGAACACTGAAGCTTTCTTT

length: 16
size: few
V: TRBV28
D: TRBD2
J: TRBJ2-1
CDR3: CASRNPSAGGLVGQFF
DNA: TGTGCCAGCAGAAACCCCTCCGCGGGAGGTCTCGTTGGGCAGTTCTTC

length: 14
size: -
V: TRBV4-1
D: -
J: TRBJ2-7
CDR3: CASSQDGLYYEQYF
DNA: TGCGCCAGCAGCCAAGATGGGCTTTACTACGAGCAGTACTTC

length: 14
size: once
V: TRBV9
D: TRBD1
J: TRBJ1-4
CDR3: CASSGQGGGEKLFF
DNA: TGTGCCAGCAGCGGACAGGGTGGAGGCGAAAAACTGTTTTTT

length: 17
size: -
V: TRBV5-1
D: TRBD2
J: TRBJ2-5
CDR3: CASSVPGLAGGQETQYF
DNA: TGCGCCAGCAGCGTACCGGGACTAGCGGGGGGGCAAGAGACCCAGTACTTC

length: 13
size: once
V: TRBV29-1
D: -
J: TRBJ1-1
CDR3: CSVVRGSNTEAFF
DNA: TGCAGCGTTGTACGGGGCTCGAACACTGAAGCTTTCTTT

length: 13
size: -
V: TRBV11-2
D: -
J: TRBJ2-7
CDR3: CASSLDRVHEQYF
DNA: TGTGCCAGCAGCTTAGATAGGGTACACGAGCAGTACTTC

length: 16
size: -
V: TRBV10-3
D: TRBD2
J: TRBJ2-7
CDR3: CAISSSGRSSSYEQYF
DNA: TGTGCCATCAGTTCTAGCGGGAGGTCGAGCTCCTACGAGCAGTACTTC

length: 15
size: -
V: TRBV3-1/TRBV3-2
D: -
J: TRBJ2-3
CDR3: CASSQGTSRADTQYF
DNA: TGTGCCAGCAGCCAAGGGACCAGCCGGGCAGATACGCAGTATTTT

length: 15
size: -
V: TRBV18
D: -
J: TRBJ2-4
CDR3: CASSPGFTQGNIQYF
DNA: TGTGCCAGCTCACCAGGGTTCACCCAGGGGAACATTCAGTACTTC

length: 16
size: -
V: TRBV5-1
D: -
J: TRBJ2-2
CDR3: CASSPGGIPNTGELFF
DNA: TGCGCCAGCAGCCCGGGGGGCATACCGAACACCGGGGAGCTGTTTTTT

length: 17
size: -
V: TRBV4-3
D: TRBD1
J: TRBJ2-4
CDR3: CASSQEGTGGTKNIQYF
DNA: TGCGCCAGCAGCCAAGAGGGGACAGGGGGAACCAAAAACATTCAGTACTTC

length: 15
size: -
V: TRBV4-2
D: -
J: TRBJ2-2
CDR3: CASSRDLRGTGELFF
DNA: TGTGCCAGCAGCCGAGATCTCCGTGGGACCGGGGAGCTGTTTTTT

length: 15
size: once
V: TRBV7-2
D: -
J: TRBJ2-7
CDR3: CASSLVGDRSREQYF
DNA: TGTGCCAGCAGCTTAGTAGGAGACAGGTCACGCGAGCAGTACTTC

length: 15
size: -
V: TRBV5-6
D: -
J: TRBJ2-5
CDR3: CASSLAAGHQETQYF
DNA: TGTGCCAGCAGCTTGGCGGCAGGCCACCAAGAGACCCAGTACTTC

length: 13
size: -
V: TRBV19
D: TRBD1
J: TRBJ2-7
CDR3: CASSRDRAYEQYF
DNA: TGTGCCAGTAGCCGGGACAGGGCCTACGAGCAGTACTTC

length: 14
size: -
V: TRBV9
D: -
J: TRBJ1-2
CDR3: CASSVARQFYGYTF
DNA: TGTGCCAGCAGCGTAGCTCGCCAGTTCTATGGCTACACCTTC

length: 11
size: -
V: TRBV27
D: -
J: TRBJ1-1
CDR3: CASKRNTEAFF
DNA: TGTGCCAGCAAAAGGAACACTGAAGCTTTCTTT

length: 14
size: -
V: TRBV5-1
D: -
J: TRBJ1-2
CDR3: CASSYRQNNYGYTF
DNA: TGCGCCAGCAGCTATCGACAGAATAACTATGGCTACACCTTC

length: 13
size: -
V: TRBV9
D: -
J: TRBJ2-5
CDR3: CASSVDSSETQYF
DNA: TGTGCCAGCAGCGTTGACTCCTCGGAGACCCAGTACTTC

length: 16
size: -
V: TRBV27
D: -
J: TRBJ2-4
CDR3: CASSPWSGQAKNIQYF
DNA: TGTGCCAGCAGTCCCTGGTCAGGTCAGGCCAAAAACATTCAGTACTTC

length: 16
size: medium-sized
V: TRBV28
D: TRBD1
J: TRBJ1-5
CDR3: CASSPPQGASNQPQHF
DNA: TGTGCCAGCAGTCCGCCACAGGGGGCAAGCAATCAGCCCCAGCATTTT

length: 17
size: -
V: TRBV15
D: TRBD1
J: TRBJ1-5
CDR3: CATSRDIGTGGYQPQHF
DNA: TGTGCCACCAGCAGAGATATCGGGACAGGGGGATATCAGCCCCAGCATTTT

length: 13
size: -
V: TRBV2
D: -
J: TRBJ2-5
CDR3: CASSGGPQETQYF
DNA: TGTGCCAGCAGTGGCGGTCCCCAAGAGACCCAGTACTTC

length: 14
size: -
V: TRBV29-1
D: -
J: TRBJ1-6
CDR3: CSVVRQGNNSPLHF
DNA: TGCAGCGTTGTTAGGCAGGGCAATAATTCACCCCTCCACTTT

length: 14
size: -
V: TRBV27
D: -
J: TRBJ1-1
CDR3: CASSPTAADTEAFF
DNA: TGTGCCAGCAGTCCCACAGCAGCGGACACTGAAGCTTTCTTT

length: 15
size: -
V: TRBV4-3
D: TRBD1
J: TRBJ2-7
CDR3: CASSQPGTGTYEQYF
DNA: TGCGCCAGCAGCCAACCCGGGACAGGGACCTACGAGCAGTACTTC

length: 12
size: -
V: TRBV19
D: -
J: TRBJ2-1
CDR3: CASSREYNEQFF
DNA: TGTGCCAGTAGTCGCGAATACAATGAGCAGTTCTTC

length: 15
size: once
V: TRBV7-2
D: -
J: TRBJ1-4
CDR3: CASRRTGSPNEKLFF
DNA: TGTGCCAGCAGGAGGACCGGGAGCCCTAATGAAAAACTGTTTTTT

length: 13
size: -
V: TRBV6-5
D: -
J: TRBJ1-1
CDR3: CASSYLQENEAFF
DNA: TGTGCCAGCAGTTACCTACAGGAGAATGAAGCTTTCTTT

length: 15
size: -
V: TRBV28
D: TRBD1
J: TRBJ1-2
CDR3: CASRPEGTGDYGYTF
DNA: TGTGCCAGCAGACCTGAAGGGACAGGAGATTATGGCTACACCTTC

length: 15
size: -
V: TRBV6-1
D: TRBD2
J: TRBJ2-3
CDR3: CASSEGLAVSDTQYF
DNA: TGTGCCAGCAGTGAAGGGCTAGCGGTTTCAGATACGCAGTATTTT

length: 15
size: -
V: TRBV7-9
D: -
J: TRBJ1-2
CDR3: CASSPGPERHDGYTF
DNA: TGTGCCAGCAGCCCAGGGCCCGAAAGACACGATGGCTACACCTTC

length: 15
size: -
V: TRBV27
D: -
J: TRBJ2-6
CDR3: CASSSTGTGANVLTF
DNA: TGTGCCAGCAGTTCCACAGGGACAGGGGCCAACGTCCTGACTTTC